Detailed here is one TCR beta chain. The Seattle patients, enrolled during active infection, were followed longitudinally. Germline V CDR1 and CDR2: SGHTA, FQGTGA. The CDR3 spans 14 residues. Trimming left V 5 bases short and J 5 bases short, with 14 bases between. Authors' methods: Nucleated cell number was recorded as an estimate derived from reference gene primer amplification. Method: immunoSEQ multiplex PCR; TCRdb's copy keeps in-frame clones and lacks some. V and J calls and clone size follow that table, whereas D and trimming were derived from the DNA. The table lists 150,000 or so clones, approximately 85% of them singletons. The data were obtained in a study of blood T cell repertoires in COVID-19. For the study at large: From the United States, Italy and Spain came samples of acute and convalescent COVID-19. Sources were T cells, B-cell-depleted T cells, or PBMCs; the material itself was cDNA or gDNA.

The chain is built from TRBV7-3 and TRBJ2-3; a weak D match, TRBD1 (7 bases). The receptor was derived from a woman between 50 and 59 years old with COVID-19, enrolled during active disease. The sequenced sample consisted of peripheral blood. As DNA, the CDR3 is TGTGCCAGCAGCCGATCAGGGGGGAAAGATACGCAGTATTTT. Amino acids: CASSRSGGKDTQYF.